These 20 T cell receptor beta chains originate from one sample sequenced in a study of T-cell memory formation after mild COVID-19. A single record per CDR3 protein comes from TCRdb applying MiXCR to the 5' RACE reads. The table shows fewer than 300,000 distinct CDR3 sequences, with 16% occurring only once. Sequencing was performed on PBMCs or a T cell subset sorted from them (not recorded which). These receptors were obtained from a man aged 18 to 35 who had mild COVID-19 (a few samples of this study predate the infection). Cell type and time point are not known.

J is TRBJ2-7 and V is TRBV24-1, with D possibly matching TRBD2 (6 bases). Germline assignment: CDR1 KGHDR and CDR2 SFDVKD. The CDR3 loop spans 15 amino acids. V was pared by 3 bases and J by 2 bases, with 13 bases between. CDR3 loop: CATSDLGGSTYEQYF. CDR3 bases: TGTGCCACCAGTGATCTTGGGGGGTCCACCTACGAGCAGTACTTC.

The chain employs TRBV6-5 and TRBJ2-5, with TRBD2 identical over 12 bases. The CDR3 is 17 residues long. Germline-derived CDR1 and CDR2 are MNHEY and SVGAGI. V lost 4 bases, J lost 1 base, and 7 bases stayed unmatched. The CDR3 here is CASSWGTSGGPQETQYF. For the CDR3, the DNA is TGTGCCAGCAGTTGGGGTACTAGCGGGGGGCCCCAAGAGACCCAGTACTTC.

The chain employs TRBV4-1 and TRBJ2-3; TRBD1 matches at 9 bases. Germline loops: CDR1 MGHRA, CDR2 YSYEKL. The length of the CDR3 is 15 residues. The V segment lost 1 base and the J segment 5 bases; nucleotides outside the gene matches: 4. The CDR3 loop reads CASSQVGQGGDTQYF. CDR3 in DNA: TGCGCCAGCAGCCAAGTGGGACAGGGTGGAGATACGCAGTATTTT.

The sample holds many counts of this clonotype. The V call is TRBV28, the J call TRBJ1-1, with a weak D call TRBD1 (5 bases). Germline values: CDR1 MDHEN, CDR2 SYDVKM. Deletions cut 3 bases from V and 11 bases from J, with 10 bases between. The CDR3 loop spans 11 amino acids. CDR3 DNA sequence: TGTGCCAGCAGTTTCCGGGAGGGGGCTTTCTTT. This encodes CASSFREGAFF. The variable domain in full, completed from reference TRBV28 and TRBJ1-1, reads DVKVTQSSRYLVKRTGEKVFLECVQDMDHENMFWYRQDPGLGLRLIYFSYDVKMKEKGDIPEGYSVSREKKERFSLILESASTNQTSMYLCASSFREGAFFGQGTRLTVV.

This clonotype was counted a few times. The V and J genes are TRBV7-2 and TRBJ2-2; D gene ambiguous. Per the germline V gene, CDR1 is SGHTA and CDR2 is FQGNSA. Trimming pared 1 base from V and 6 bases from J, leaving 15 bases between. This CDR3 contains 16 residues. The CDR3 spells CASSLESSLFAGELFF. In DNA, the CDR3 is TGTGCCAGCAGCTTAGAATCCAGCCTCTTTGCCGGGGAGCTGTTTTTT.

V gene TRBV25-1 combines with J gene TRBJ2-7; D remains unclear. Trimming stripped 3 bases from V and 0 bases from J, with 12 bases between. From germline, CDR1 is MGHDK and CDR2 SYGVNS. The CDR3 length is 15 residues. The CDR3 DNA is TGTGCCAGCAGTGACGGCGGATTCAGCTCCTACGAGCAGTACTTC. It yields the protein CASSDGGFSSYEQYF.

The V and J genes are TRBV28 and TRBJ2-3; D is undetermined. Per germline, CDR1 MDHEN and CDR2 SYDVKM. CDR3 length: 15 residues. V lost 4 bases to trimming and J lost 0 bases, with 11 bases between them. The CDR3 DNA sequence: TGTGCCAGCAGTTCCGAGCCGGACAGCACAGATACGCAGTATTTT. This translates into CASSSEPDSTDTQYF.

The CDR3 DNA reads as TGCGCCAGCAGCCCGACATGGGGGGTTTACGAGCAGTACTTC. This sequence encodes CASSPTWGVYEQYF. The V gene is TRBV4-3, the J gene TRBJ2-7; the D gene is possibly TRBD2 (6 bases). Germline V gene sequence: CDR1 LGHNA, CDR2 YSLEER. Deletions cut 4 bases from V and 4 bases from J, with 14 bases between. CDR3 length equals 14 residues.

This clonotype has only a few counts. This chain uses TRBV11-2 with TRBJ1-6, with 9 bases that match TRBD1. V dropped 5 bases and J dropped 10; count of bases not matched to a gene: 12. Germline lookup yields CDR1 SGHAT and CDR2 FQNNGV. This CDR3 region has 16 residues. The CDR3 here is CASSPRTQGARSPLHF. The CDR3 DNA sequence: TGTGCCAGCAGCCCGCGCACACAGGGGGCTCGGTCACCCCTCCACTTT.

This clonotype was seen more than once but under ten times. The chain is built from TRBV4-3 and TRBJ1-1; D not certain. With 1 base removed from V and 3 bases from J, the gap between germline ends came to 12 bases. This CDR3 contains 15 residues. Per germline, CDR1 LGHNA and CDR2 YSLEER. The CDR3 DNA sequence: TGCGCCAGCAGCCAAGGACTGCTCCTGGACACTGAAGCTTTCTTT. Translating gives CASSQGLLLDTEAFF.

The rearrangement joins TRBV7-6 to TRBJ2-7; 8 nucleotides agree with TRBD2. The CDR3 is 14 residues long. V shed 5 bases and J 5 bases; nucleotides not matched to a gene: 8. The germline CDR1 and CDR2 sequences are SGHVS and FNYEAQ. CDR3 sequence (DNA): TGTGCCAGCAGCGGCGGGAGGACCTGGGACGAGCAGTACTTC. It encodes CASSGGRTWDEQYF.

This clonotype was seen only a few times. V gene TRBV28 combines with J gene TRBJ2-1; no definite D call. This CDR3 is built from 11 residues. The germline V gene has CDR1 MDHEN and CDR2 SYDVKM. V was pared by 6 bases and J by 7 bases, with 7 bases between. This CDR3 is CASSPMNEQFF. CDR3 sequence (DNA): TGTGCCAGCAGCCCCATGAATGAGCAGTTCTTC. Together with reference TRBV28 and TRBJ2-1, the CDR3 gives the full variable domain: DVKVTQSSRYLVKRTGEKVFLECVQDMDHENMFWYRQDPGLGLRLIYFSYDVKMKEKGDIPEGYSVSREKKERFSLILESASTNQTSMYLCASSPMNEQFFGPGTRLTVL.

The chain is built from TRBV6-5 and TRBJ2-1, with TRBD2 identical over 8 bases. The CDR3 loop spans 19 amino acids. Germline assignment: CDR1 MNHEY and CDR2 SVGAGI. Losses at the gene ends were 4 bases for V and 9 bases for J; bases not matched to a gene: 23. The CDR3 is CASSWATRGDPNWPIEQFF. The CDR3, as DNA: TGTGCCAGCAGTTGGGCGACGCGGGGGGACCCCAATTGGCCAATTGAGCAGTTCTTC.

The V call is TRBV7-9, the J call TRBJ2-1, with D possibly being TRBD1 (6 bases). The CDR3 is made up of 15 amino acids. The germline V gene encodes CDR1 SEHNR and CDR2 FQNEAQ (reference sequence). V dropped 4 bases and J dropped 8 bases, with 18 bases sitting between them. The CDR3 sequence is CASSSAPQGLDEQFF. The CDR3 coding sequence is TGTGCCAGCAGCTCAGCTCCCCAGGGGTTGGATGAGCAGTTCTTC.

This clonotype showed up just a few times. The genes are TRBV6-1 and TRBJ2-7; D is possibly TRBD1 (7 bases). The V end lost 7 bases, the J end lost 3 bases, and 13 bases lay between the germline ends. This CDR3 is 13 amino acids long. Germline CDR1 MNHNS, CDR2 SASEGT. As DNA, the CDR3 is TGTGCCAGCAAGCGCGGGGACAGCTACGAGCAGTACTTC. It is translated as CASKRGDSYEQYF.

A few counts support this clonotype. The V call is TRBV6-5, the J call TRBJ1-4; TRBD1 agrees at 7 bases. CDR3 length: 14 residues. The V gene's germline CDR1 is MNHEY and CDR2 SVGAGI. Trimming took 5 bases from V and 3 from J; bases not matched to a gene: 3. The CDR3 nucleotides read TGTGCCAGCAGTCAGGGGGGGGCTAATGAAAAACTGTTTTTT. It is translated as CASSQGGANEKLFF.

CDR3 protein: CASSFQAPQHF. CDR3 nucleotide sequence: TGTGCCAGCAGCTTTCAGGCGCCCCAGCATTTT. V is TRBV11-2 and J is TRBJ1-5, with unresolved D. The V gene's germline CDR1 is SGHAT and CDR2 FQNNGV. Deletions cut 3 bases from V and 9 bases from J, with 6 bases between. This CDR3 has 11 residues.

In its sample, this clonotype was seen a few times. V usage is TRBV29-1 and J usage is TRBJ1-3; no reliable D call. This CDR3 contains 11 residues. CDR1 is SQVTM and CDR2 is ANQGSEA in the germline V gene. Trimming stripped 2 bases from V and 4 bases from J, with 3 bases between. DNA of the CDR3: TGCAGCGTTGAATCCGGAAACACCATATATTTT. It specifies CSVESGNTIYF.

The genes are TRBV23-1 and TRBJ2-5; 9 bases fit TRBD2. TRBV23-1 is filed as an ORF, its function uncertain. The CDR3 is 20 residues long. Unmatched junction bases numbered 28, after V lost 7 bases and J lost 7 bases. For the CDR3, the DNA is TGCGCCAGCAACTCGGGCTCCTCGAGAGGGGGACTAGCTACAAGGGGGACCCAGTACTTC. It encodes CASNSGSSRGGLATRGTQYF.

This clonotype was counted a few times. This rearrangement joins TRBV4-1 to TRBJ1-1; TRBD1 matches at 7 bases. Germline CDR1 is MGHRA and CDR2 is YSYEKL. J was trimmed by 1 base and V by 0 bases; bases with no gene match: 5. This CDR3 region has 16 residues. The CDR3 loop reads CASSQDEAGGNTEAFF. CDR3 nucleotide sequence: TGCGCCAGCAGCCAAGATGAAGCAGGGGGGAACACTGAAGCTTTCTTT.